This T cell receptor beta chain was sequenced for a study of cytomegalovirus exposure and HLA in healthy donors. On this clone: Its target is unknown.

The table came from immunoSEQ multiplex PCR; TCRdb's copy has only in-frame clones and leaves some out. The profile shows about 250,000 clones, less than 90% of them singletons. Germline CDR1 LGHNT, CDR2 FRNRAP. J gave up 2 bases and V 1 base, and 1 base lay outside the gene matches. CDR3 length: 15 residues. Study results and limitations: Reportedly, diagnosis of cytomegalovirus status by the classifier showed high specificity and sensitivity.

The TCR comes from a man aged 18 to 30 in good health and CMV-seropositive. Sequenced input: PBMCs. J is TRBJ2-3 and V is TRBV12-5, with 9 bases that match TRBD1. The CDR3 region has the DNA TGTGCTAGTGGTTTGGGGGACAGGGCCACAGATACGCAGTATTTT. As protein: CASGLGDRATDTQYF.